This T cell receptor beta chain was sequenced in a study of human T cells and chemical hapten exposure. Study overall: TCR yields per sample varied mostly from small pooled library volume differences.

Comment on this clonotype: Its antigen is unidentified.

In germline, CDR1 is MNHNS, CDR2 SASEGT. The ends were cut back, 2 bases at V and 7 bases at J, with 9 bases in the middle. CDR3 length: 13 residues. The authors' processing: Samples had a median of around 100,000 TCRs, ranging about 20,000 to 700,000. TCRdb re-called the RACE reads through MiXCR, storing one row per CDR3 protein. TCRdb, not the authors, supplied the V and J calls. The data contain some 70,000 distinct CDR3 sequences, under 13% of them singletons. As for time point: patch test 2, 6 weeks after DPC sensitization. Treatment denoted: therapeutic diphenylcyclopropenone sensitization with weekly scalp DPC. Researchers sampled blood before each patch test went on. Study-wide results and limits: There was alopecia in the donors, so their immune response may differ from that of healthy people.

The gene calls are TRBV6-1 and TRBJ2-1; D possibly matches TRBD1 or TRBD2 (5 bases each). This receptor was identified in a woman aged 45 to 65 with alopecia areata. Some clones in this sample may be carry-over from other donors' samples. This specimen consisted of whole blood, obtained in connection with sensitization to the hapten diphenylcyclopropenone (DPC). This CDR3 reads CASSELAGNEQFF. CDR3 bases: TGTGCCAGCAGTGAACTAGCAGGGAATGAGCAGTTCTTC.